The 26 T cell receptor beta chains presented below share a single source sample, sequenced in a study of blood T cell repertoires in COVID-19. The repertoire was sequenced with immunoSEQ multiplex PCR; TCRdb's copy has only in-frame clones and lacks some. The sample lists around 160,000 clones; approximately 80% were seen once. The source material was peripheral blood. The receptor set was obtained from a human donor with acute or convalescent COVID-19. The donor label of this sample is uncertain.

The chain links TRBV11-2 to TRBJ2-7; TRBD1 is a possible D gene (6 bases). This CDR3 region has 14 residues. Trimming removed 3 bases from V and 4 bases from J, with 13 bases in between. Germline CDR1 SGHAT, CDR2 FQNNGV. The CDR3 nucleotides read TGTGCCAGCAGCTTGAGCCCGGACAGTTACGAGCAGTACGTC. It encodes CASSLSPDSYEQYV.

Written as DNA, the CDR3 is TGCGCCAGCAGTGAGTCCCGGACAGGGCTCGCTGAAGCTTTCTTT. It codes for CASSESRTGLAEAFF. The V call is TRBV10-1, the J call TRBJ1-1; TRBD1 matches at 8 bases. After removal of 0 bases from V and 6 bases from J, the junction contained 6 bases not matched to a gene. The CDR3 is 15 residues long. The germline CDR1 and CDR2 sequences are WNHNN and SYGVQD (reference sequence).

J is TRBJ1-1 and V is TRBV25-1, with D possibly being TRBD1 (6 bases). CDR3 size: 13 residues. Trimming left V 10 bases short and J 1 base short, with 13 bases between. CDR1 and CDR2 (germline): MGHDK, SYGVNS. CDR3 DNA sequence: TGTGCCACTCACGGACAGACGAACACTGAAGCTTTCTTT. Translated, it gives CATHGQTNTEAFF.

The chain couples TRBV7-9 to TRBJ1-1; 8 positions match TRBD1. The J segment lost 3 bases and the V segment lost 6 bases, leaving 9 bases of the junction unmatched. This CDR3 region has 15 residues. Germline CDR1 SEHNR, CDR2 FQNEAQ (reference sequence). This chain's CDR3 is CASRLASTGDTEAFF. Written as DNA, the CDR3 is TGTGCCAGCAGACTCGCCTCGACAGGGGACACTGAAGCTTTCTTT.

For the CDR3, the DNA is TGTGCCAGTAGTAAAGCGGACAGGGGGCTGATAGGTGGCTACACCTTC. Its translation: CASSKADRGLIGGYTF. The chain recombines TRBV19 with TRBJ1-2; 11 bases are shared with TRBD1. This CDR3 spans 16 amino acids. CDR1 and CDR2 from the germline V gene are LNHDA and SQIVND (reference sequence). Losses at the gene ends were 4 bases for V and 7 bases for J; bases not matched to a gene: 11.

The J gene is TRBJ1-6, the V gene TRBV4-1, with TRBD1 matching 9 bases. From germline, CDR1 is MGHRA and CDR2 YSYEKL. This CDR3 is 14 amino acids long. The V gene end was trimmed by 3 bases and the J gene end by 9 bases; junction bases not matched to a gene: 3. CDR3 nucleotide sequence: TGCGCCAGCAGCCAGGACAGGGGAGTTTCACCCCTCCACTTT. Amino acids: CASSQDRGVSPLHF.

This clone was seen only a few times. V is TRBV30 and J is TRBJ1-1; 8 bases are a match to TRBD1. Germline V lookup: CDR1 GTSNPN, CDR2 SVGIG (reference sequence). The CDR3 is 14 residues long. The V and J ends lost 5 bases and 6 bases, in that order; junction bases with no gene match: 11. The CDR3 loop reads CAWGKIDRGPEAFF. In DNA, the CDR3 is TGTGCCTGGGGGAAGATCGACAGGGGCCCTGAAGCTTTCTTT.

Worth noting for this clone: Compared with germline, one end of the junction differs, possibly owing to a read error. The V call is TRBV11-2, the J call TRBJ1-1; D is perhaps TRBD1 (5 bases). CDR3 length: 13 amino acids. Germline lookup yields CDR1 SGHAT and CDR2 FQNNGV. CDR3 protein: CASSTRAGTEAFF. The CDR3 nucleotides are TGTGCCAGCAGCACCAGGGCCGGCACTGAAGCTTTTTTT. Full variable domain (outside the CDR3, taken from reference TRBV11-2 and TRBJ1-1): EAGVAQSPRYKIIEKRQSVAFWCNPISGHATLYWYQQILGQGPKLLIQFQNNGVVDDSQLPKDRFSAERLKGVDSTLKIQPAKLEDSAVYLCASSTRAGTEAFFGQGTRLTVV.

DNA for the CDR3: TGTGCCTCCTCCGGTGGGACAGGGGGTTCCCGGGAGCTGTTTTTT. Protein product: CASSGGTGGSRELFF. The J gene is TRBJ2-2, the V gene TRBV25-1; 11 bases map to TRBD1. The J segment lost 9 bases and the V segment lost 11 bases, leaving 14 bases of the junction unmatched. The CDR3 covers 15 residues. In germline, CDR1 is MGHDK, CDR2 SYGVNS.

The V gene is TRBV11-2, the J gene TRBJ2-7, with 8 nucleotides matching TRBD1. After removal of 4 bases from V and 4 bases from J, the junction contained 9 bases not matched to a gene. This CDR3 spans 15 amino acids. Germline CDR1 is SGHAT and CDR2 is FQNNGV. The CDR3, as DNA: TGTGCCAGCAGCTCGAGACAGGGGATCGTATACGAGCAGTACTTC. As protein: CASSSRQGIVYEQYF.

The CDR3 is CASSRRTGNGYTF. The CDR3 DNA reads TGTGCCAGTAGTAGGCGGACAGGGAACGGCTACACCTTC. This sequence joins TRBV19 and TRBJ1-2; 8 nucleotides align to TRBD1. The J segment lost 8 bases and the V segment lost 4 bases, leaving 6 bases of the junction unmatched. Per the germline V gene, CDR1 is LNHDA and CDR2 is SQIVND (reference sequence). The CDR3 is 13 residues long.

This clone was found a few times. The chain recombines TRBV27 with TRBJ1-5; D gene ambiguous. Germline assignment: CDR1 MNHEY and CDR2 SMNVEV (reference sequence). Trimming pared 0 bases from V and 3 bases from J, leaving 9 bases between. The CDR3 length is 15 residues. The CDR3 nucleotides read TGTGCCAGCAGTTTATCCAGTCAGTCCAATCAGCCCCAGCATTTT. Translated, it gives CASSLSSQSNQPQHF.

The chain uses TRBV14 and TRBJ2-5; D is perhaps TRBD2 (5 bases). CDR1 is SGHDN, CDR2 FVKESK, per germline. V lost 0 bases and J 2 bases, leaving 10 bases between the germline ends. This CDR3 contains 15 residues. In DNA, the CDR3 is TGTGCCAGCAGCCAAGATCTAGCCTTTCAAGAGACCCAGTACTTC. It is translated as CASSQDLAFQETQYF.

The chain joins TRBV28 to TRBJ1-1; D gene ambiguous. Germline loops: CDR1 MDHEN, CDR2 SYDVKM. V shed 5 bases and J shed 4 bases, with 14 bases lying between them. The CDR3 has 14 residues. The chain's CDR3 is CASSPEAFGTEAFF. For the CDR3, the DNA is TGTGCCAGCAGTCCAGAGGCTTTTGGCACTGAAGCTTTCTTT.

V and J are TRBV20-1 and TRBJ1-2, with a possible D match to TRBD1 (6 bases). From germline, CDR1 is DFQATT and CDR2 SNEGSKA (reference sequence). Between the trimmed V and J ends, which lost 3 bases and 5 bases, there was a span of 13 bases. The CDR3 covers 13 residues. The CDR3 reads CSASKKGGYGYTF. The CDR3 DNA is TGCAGTGCTAGTAAGAAGGGGGGGTATGGCTACACCTTC.

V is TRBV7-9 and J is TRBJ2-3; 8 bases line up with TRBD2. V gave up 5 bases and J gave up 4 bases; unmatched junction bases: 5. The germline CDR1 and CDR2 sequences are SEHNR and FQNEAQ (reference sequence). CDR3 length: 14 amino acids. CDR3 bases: TGTGCCAGCAGCCCCGGGGGGGGAGCAGATACGCAGTATTTT. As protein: CASSPGGGADTQYF.

The CDR3: CASSSAAGGPYNEQFF. CDR3 DNA: TGCGCCAGCAGCTCCGCGGCAGGGGGGCCGTACAATGAGCAGTTCTTC. The rearrangement links TRBV5-1 to TRBJ2-1; D is possibly TRBD1 (7 bases). Germline values: CDR1 SGHRS, CDR2 YFSETQ. This CDR3 is 16 amino acids long. V lost 3 bases and J 4 bases, leaving 17 bases between the germline ends.

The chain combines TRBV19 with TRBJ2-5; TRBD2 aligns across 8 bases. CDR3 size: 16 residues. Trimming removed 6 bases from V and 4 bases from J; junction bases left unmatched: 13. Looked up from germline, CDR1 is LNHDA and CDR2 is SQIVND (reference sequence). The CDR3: CASSLTSGGQGETQYF. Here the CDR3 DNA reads TGTGCCAGTAGCCTTACGAGCGGGGGTCAAGGAGAGACCCAGTACTTC.

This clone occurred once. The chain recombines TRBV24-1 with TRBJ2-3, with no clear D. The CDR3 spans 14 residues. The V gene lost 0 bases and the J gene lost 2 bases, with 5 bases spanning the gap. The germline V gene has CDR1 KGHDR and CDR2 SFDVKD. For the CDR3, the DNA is TGTGCCACCAGTGATTTGCCCTCCACAGATACGCAGTATTTT. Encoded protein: CATSDLPSTDTQYF.

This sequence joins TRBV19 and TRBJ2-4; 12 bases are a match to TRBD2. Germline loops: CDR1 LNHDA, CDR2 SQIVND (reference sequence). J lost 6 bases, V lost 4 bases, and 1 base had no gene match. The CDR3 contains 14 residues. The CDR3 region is CASSTSGGANIQYF. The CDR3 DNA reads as TGTGCCAGTAGTACTAGCGGGGGGGCAAACATTCAGTACTTC.

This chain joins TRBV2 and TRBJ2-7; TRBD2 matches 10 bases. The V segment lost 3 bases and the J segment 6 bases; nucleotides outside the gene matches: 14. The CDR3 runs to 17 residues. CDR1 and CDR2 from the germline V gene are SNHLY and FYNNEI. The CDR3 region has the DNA TGTGCCAGCAGTGACCCCAGGTTTAGCGGGGGGACGGGCGAGCAGTACTTC. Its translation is CASSDPRFSGGTGEQYF.

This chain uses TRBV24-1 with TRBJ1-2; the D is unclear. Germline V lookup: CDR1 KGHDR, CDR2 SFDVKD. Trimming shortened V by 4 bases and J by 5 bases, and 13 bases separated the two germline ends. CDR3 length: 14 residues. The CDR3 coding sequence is TGTGCCACCAGTGACACAAAGGGCGGGTATGGCTACACCTTC. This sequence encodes CATSDTKGGYGYTF.

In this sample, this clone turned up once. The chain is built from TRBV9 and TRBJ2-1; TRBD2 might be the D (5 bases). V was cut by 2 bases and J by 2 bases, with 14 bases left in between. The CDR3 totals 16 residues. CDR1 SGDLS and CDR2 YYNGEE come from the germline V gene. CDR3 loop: CASSVDARGAYNEQFF. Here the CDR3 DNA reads TGTGCCAGCAGCGTGGACGCACGGGGAGCCTACAATGAGCAGTTCTTC.

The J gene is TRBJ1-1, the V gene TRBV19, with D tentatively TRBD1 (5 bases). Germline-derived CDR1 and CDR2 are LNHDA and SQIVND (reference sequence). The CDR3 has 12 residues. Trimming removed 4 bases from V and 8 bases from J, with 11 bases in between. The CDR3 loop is CASSRGEAEAFF. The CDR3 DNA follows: TGTGCCAGTAGTAGGGGGGAAGCCGAAGCTTTCTTT.

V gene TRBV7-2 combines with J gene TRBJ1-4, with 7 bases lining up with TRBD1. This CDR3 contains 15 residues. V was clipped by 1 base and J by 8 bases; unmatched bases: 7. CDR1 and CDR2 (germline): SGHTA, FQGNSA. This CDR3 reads CASSLVPGGKEKLFF. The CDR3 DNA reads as TGTGCCAGCAGCTTAGTTCCAGGGGGGAAGGAAAAACTGTTTTTT.

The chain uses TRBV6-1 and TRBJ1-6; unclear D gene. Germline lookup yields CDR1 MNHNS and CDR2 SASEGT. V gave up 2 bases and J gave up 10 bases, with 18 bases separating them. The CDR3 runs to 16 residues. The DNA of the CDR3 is TGTGCCAGCAGTGAAAGAAGGACCGACCCGGGGTCACCCCTCCACTTT. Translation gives CASSERRTDPGSPLHF.